This T cell receptor (beta chain) was profiled in a study of vaccination and CD4 T cells after COVID-19. Treatment reported: approximately nine-day PBMC culture with coronavirus spike peptide pools or control peptides (ViraFEST assay). Germline V lookup: CDR1 LNHNV, CDR2 YYDKDF (reference sequence). V lost 1 base and J 0 bases, leaving 7 bases between the germline ends. This CDR3 is built from 16 residues. Only one count was recorded for this clonotype. The antigen remains undetermined. The Oncomine TCR Beta short-read assay sequenced DNA from cultured CD4+ T cells. TCRdb used MiXCR to reprocess the PCR reads, holding one entry per CDR3 protein. This sample yields 10,000 to 15,000 distinct CDR3 sequences, of which roughly half are seen a single time; approximately 16% belongs to the top ten.

V gene TRBV15 combines with J gene TRBJ2-6; possibly TRBD1 for D (5 bases). This clonotype was sampled from a human donor who had recovered from COVID-19. The specimen was CD4+ T cells from blood, cultured in vitro. This CDR3 reads CATSRGGDSGANVLTF. CDR3 sequence (DNA): TGTGCCACCAGCAGAGGGGGCGACTCTGGGGCCAACGTCCTGACTTTC.